This record looks at one TCR beta chain sequence and its context. Its antigen is unidentified. Method: immunoSEQ multiplex PCR; TCRdb's copy keeps in-frame clones and lacks some. The profile shows about 140,000 clones, 80% to 95% of them singletons. The data derive from a study of cytomegalovirus exposure and HLA in healthy donors. The CDR3 covers 15 residues. V gave up 3 bases and J gave up 4 bases; unmatched junction bases: 3. CDR1 and CDR2 from the germline V gene are MNHEY and SMNVEV (reference sequence). Points from the study as a whole: Reports showed the classifier diagnosing cytomegalovirus status with high specificity and sensitivity.

J is TRBJ2-2 and V is TRBV27; 9 nucleotides agree with TRBD2. This TCR was sampled from a man aged 18 to 29 in good health and CMV-seronegative. Sequenced material: PBMCs. The CDR3, as DNA: TGTGCCAGCAGTTTGACTAGCGGAGCCACCGGGGAGCTGTTTTTT. Translation gives CASSLTSGATGELFF.